The subject of this entry is one T cell receptor beta chain. The antigen is not known. A read error is likely, as this CDR3 ends without the conserved phenylalanine or tryptophan. Unique molecular identifiers were present in the TCR beta cDNA libraries. One entry per CDR3 protein results from TCRdb running MiXCR on the PCR reads. Counted here are 820,000 or so distinct CDR3 sequences, roughly 50% occurring once; the ten biggest clones make up under 6%. This sample was included in a study of post-analysis software for immune sequencing data. Findings and caveats of the study: Five or six TRBV segments, TRBV5-6, TRBV5-1 and TRBV20-1 among them, were found more frequent in patients than controls.

CDR3 size: 14 residues. Germline values: CDR1 DFQATT, CDR2 SNEGSKA (reference sequence). Trimming shortened V by 2 bases and J by 3 bases, and 12 bases separated the two germline ends. Sequencing used blood. The chain carries TRBV20-1 and TRBJ2-3; no clear D. The clonotype was recovered from a girl between 5 and 17 years old with multiple sclerosis. The CDR3 spells CSARLTGLTDTQYL. For the CDR3, the DNA is TGCAGTGCTAGATTGACCGGGCTTACAGATACGCAGTATTTG.